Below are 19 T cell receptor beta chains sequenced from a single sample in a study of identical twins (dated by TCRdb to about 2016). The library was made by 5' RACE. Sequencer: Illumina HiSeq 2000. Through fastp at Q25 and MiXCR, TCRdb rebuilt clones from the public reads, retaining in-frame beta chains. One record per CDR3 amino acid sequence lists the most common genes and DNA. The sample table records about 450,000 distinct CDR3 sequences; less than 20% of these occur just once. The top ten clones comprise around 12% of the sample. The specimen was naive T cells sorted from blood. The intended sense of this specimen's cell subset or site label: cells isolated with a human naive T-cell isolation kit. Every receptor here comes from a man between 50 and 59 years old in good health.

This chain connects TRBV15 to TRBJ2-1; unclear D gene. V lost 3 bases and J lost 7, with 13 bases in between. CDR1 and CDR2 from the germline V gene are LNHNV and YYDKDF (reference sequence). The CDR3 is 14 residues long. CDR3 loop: CATSSPSPQNEQFF. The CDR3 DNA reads TGTGCCACCAGCAGCCCCTCCCCCCAGAATGAGCAGTTCTTC.

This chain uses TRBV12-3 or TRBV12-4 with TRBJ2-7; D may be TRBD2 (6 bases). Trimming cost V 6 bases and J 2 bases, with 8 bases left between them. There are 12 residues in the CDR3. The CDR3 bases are TGTGCCAGCAGGGAGGGCGCCTACGAGCAGTACTTC. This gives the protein CASREGAYEQYF.

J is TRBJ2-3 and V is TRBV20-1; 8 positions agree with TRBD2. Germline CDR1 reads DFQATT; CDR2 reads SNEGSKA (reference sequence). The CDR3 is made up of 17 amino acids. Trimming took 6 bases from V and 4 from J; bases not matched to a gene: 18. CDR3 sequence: CSALPHTLAGWADTQYF. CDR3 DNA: TGCAGTGCCCTACCCCATACTTTAGCGGGGTGGGCAGATACGCAGTATTTT.

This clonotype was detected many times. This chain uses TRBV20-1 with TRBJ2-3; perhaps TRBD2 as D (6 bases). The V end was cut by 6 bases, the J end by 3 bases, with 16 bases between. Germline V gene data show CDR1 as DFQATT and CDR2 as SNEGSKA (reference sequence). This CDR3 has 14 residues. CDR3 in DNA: TGCAGTGCACCCCGGGGCGGGAATACAGATACGCAGTATTTT. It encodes CSAPRGGNTDTQYF.

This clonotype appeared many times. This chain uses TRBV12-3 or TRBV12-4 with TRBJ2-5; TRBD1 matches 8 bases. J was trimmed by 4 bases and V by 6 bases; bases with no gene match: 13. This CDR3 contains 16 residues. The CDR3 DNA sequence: TGTGCCAGCAGCCCTCCCGGGACAGGAGGACGAGAGACCCAGTACTTC. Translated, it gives CASSPPGTGGRETQYF.

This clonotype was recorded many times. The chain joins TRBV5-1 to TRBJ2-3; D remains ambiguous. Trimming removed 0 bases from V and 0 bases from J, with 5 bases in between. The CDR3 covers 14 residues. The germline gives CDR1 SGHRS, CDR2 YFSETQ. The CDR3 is CASSLEVSTDTQYF. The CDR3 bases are TGCGCCAGCAGCTTGGAAGTGAGCACAGATACGCAGTATTTT.

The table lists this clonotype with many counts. CDR3 DNA sequence: TGTGCCAGCAGCTCTGTGGGGGGCTTGAACACCGGGGAGCTGTTTTTT. Translating gives CASSSVGGLNTGELFF. The chain employs TRBV7-8 and TRBJ2-2; the D gene could be TRBD1 or TRBD2 (6 bases each). The V gene's germline CDR1 is SGHVS and CDR2 FQNEAQ. The length of the CDR3 is 16 residues. V was shortened by 4 bases and J by 1 base, with 13 bases between the two germline ends.

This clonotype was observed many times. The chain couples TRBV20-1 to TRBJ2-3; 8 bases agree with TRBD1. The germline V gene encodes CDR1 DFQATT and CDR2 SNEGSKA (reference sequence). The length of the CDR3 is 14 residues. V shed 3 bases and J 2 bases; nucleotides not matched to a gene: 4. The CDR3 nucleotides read TGCAGTGCTAGGATGACAGGGGCCACAGATACGCAGTATTTT. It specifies CSARMTGATDTQYF.

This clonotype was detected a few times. This chain's CDR3 is CATSRDSGTGGGDTQYF. In nucleotides, the CDR3 is TGTGCCACCAGCAGAGATTCGGGGACAGGGGGGGGAGATACGCAGTATTTT. This chain uses TRBV15 with TRBJ2-3; 11 bases are shared with TRBD1. The length of the CDR3 is 17 residues. J was trimmed by 5 bases and V by 0 bases; bases with no gene match: 7. Germline CDR1 and CDR2: LNHNV and YYDKDF (reference sequence).

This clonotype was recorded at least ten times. CDR3 nucleotides: TGTGCCAGCAGCTTAGCGGACTTGGGCACAGATACGCAGTATTTT. This gives the protein CASSLADLGTDTQYF. V is TRBV7-2 and J is TRBJ2-3, with TRBD2 as a possible D gene (5 bases). The CDR3 contains 15 residues. Germline values: CDR1 SGHTA, CDR2 FQGNSA. With 0 bases removed from V and 1 base from J, the gap between germline ends came to 8 bases.

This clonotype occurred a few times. CDR3 protein: CSARVSDTQTTQYF. CDR3 nucleotide sequence: TGCAGTGCTAGAGTTTCGGACACCCAAACGACCCAGTACTTC. The gene calls are TRBV20-1 and TRBJ2-5; tentatively, D is TRBD1 (5 bases). The CDR3 spans 14 residues. V lost 1 base and J lost 7, with 16 bases in between. The germline CDR1 and CDR2 sequences are DFQATT and SNEGSKA (reference sequence).

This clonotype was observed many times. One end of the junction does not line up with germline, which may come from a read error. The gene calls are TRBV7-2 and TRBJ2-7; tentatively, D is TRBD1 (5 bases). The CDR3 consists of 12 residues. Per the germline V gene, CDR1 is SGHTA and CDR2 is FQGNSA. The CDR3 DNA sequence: TGTGCCAGCAGTTTAGGGGTTGGCGAGCAGTACTTC. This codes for CASSLGVGEQYF.

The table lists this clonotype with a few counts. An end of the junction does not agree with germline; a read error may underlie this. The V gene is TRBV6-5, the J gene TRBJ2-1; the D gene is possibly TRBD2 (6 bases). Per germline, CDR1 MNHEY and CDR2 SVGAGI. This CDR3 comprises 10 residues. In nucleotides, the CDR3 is TGCGCCGCCGGGAGCAATGAGCAGTTCTTC. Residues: CAAGSNEQFF.

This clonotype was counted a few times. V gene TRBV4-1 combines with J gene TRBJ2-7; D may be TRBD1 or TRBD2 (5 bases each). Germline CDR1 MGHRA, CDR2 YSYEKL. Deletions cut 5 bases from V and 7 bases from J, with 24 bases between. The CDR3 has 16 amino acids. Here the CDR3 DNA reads TGCGCCAGCAGCAGAGAACCGGGACCCTTTGCTACGGAGCAGTACTTC. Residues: CASSREPGPFATEQYF.

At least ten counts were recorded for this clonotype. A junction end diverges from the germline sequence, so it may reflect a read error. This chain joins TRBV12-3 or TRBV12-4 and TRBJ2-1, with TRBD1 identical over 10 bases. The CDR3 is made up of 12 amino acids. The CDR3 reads CASSPSPGQGIF. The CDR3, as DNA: TGTGCCAGCAGTCCGTCTCCGGGACAGGGGATCTTC.

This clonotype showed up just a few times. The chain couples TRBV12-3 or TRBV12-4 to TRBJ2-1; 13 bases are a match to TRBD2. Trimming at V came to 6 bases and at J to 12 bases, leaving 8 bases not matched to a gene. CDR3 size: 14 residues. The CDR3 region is CASRGLAGPWGQFF. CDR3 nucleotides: TGTGCCAGCAGGGGACTAGCGGGGCCTTGGGGGCAGTTCTTC.

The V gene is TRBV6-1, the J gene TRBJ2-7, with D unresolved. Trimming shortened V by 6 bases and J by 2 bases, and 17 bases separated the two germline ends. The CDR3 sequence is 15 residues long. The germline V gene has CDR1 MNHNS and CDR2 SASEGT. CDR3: CASRQAIPITYEQYF. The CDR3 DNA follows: TGTGCCAGCAGGCAGGCCATTCCGATTACCTACGAGCAGTACTTC.

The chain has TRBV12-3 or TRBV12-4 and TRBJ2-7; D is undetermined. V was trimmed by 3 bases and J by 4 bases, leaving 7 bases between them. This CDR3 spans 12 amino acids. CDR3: CASSFAGYEQYF. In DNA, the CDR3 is TGTGCCAGCAGTTTTGCCGGATACGAGCAGTACTTC.

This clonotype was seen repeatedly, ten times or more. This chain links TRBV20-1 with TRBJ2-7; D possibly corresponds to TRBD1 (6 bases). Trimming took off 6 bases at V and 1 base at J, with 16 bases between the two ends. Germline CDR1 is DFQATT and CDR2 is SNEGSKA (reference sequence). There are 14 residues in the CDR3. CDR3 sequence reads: CSAARYRDSYEQYF. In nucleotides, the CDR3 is TGCAGTGCCGCTAGGTACAGGGATTCCTACGAGCAGTACTTC.